A selection of T cell receptor beta chains follows, all from one sample in a study of shared clonotypes between healthy human individuals. Sequenced by immunoSEQ multiplex PCR; TCRdb stores in-frame clones only, minus some. Of about 2.1 million clones in the sample, 93% were seen once. The sample taken for sequencing was naive CD8+ T cells from PBMCs. These receptors originate from a man in his late teens or twenties in good health. Some clones in this sample may be carry-over from other donors' samples. CDR3s include the opening cysteine and the closing phenylalanine or tryptophan. D genes are given only for firm matches. The size of a clone is reported for some rows only, either as once, few or many, or as a class for expanded clones.

CDR3 DNA	CDR3 protein	clone size	D gene	V gene	J gene
TGCGCCAGCAGCCAAGATACCTCCGGGGAGCTGTTTTTT	CASSQDTSGELFF	-	-	TRBV4-1	TRBJ2-2
TGTGCCAGTAGTATTGAGGCGGGAGGGAGAGAGCAGTACTTC	CASSIEAGGREQYF	-	TRBD2	TRBV19	TRBJ2-7
TGCGCCAGCGGACTAGCGGGATCCTACGAGCAGTACTTC	CASGLAGSYEQYF	-	TRBD2	TRBV4-3	TRBJ2-7
TGTGCCAGCAGTTTATCTAGTGGGGACTATGGCTACACCTTC	CASSLSSGDYGYTF	-	-	TRBV27	TRBJ1-2
TGTGCCAGCAAGGTCGGGCAGTACTTC	CASKVGQYF	-	-	TRBV6-5	TRBJ2-7
TGTGCCAGCAGCCCGCGCCCCTACGAGCAGTACTTC	CASSPRPYEQYF	-	-	TRBV6-6	TRBJ2-7
TGTGCCAGCAGCTACTTGGATCAGCCCCAGCATTTT	CASSYLDQPQHF	-	-	TRBV7-9	TRBJ1-5
TGTGCCAGCAGCTATGGGACTATCACAGATACGCAGTATTTT	CASSYGTITDTQYF	-	TRBD2	TRBV7-9	TRBJ2-3
TGTGCCAGCAGCTTAGAAGGGACTAGCGACTTCTCCTACAATGAGCAGTTCTTC	CASSLEGTSDFSYNEQFF	-	TRBD2	TRBV7-9	TRBJ2-1
TGTGCCAGCAGCCTTGGACTAGCGGGAGTAAATACGCAGTATTTT	CASSLGLAGVNTQYF	-	TRBD2	TRBV7-9	TRBJ2-3
TGTGCCAGCAGTTTTCTGGGAGGAGGCCTGGAAGGGCGGTTAAATCAGCCCCAGCATTTT	CASSFLGGGLEGRLNQPQHF	once	-	TRBV28	TRBJ1-5
TGTGCCAGCAGCGCTCCTTCAGGAGGGCACACCTTC	CASSAPSGGHTF	-	-	TRBV9	TRBJ1-2